This T cell receptor beta chain appears in the sequencing data of a study of control samples from healthy donors and cancer patients. This clone was seen only once. TCRdb keeps only in-frame clones here, not all; method: immunoSEQ multiplex PCR. The profile shows roughly 370,000 clones, 75% to 95% of them singletons. Germline V gives CDR1 MNHEY, CDR2 SMNVEV (reference sequence). V gave up 10 bases and J gave up 4 bases, with 22 bases separating them. This CDR3 has 16 amino acids. This receptor was identified in a man aged 40-50 years with head and neck cancer. Sequenced input: PBMCs. The rearrangement joins TRBV27 to TRBJ2-2, with no clear D. The CDR3: CATLSITPSGTGELFF. The CDR3 DNA is TGTGCCACCCTATCGATAACACCGTCGGGCACCGGGGAGCTGTTTTTT.